The 25 T cell receptor beta chains reported below all come from one sample, sequenced in a study of T cells after yellow fever vaccination (dated by TCRdb to about 2019). The library was obtained by 5' RACE. The sequencing machine was an Illumina HiSeq 2500. TCRdb's own reprocessing of the public reads used fastp at Q25 and MiXCR and kept productive beta chains. A single entry per CDR3 protein holds the most common genes and DNA from its merged rows. Here the sample has under 400,000 distinct CDR3 sequences; 11% occur a single time. Of the sample, 18% is held by the ten largest clones. Reading the label with the study, this specimen's treatment or condition is: live attenuated yellow fever vaccine strain. The specimen was PBMCs, collected on the day of the first yellow fever vaccination. The receptor set was obtained from a man between 18 and 29 years old who received the YFV17D yellow fever vaccine.

This clonotype was detected only a few times. The chain combines TRBV20-1 with TRBJ1-3; D unclear. The germline V and J ends were trimmed by 6 bases and 2 bases, with 11 bases remaining between them. Looked up from germline, CDR1 is DFQATT and CDR2 is SNEGSKA (reference sequence). This CDR3 spans 13 amino acids. DNA of the CDR3: TGCAGTGCCCCTGCGAGCGCTGGAAACACCATATATTTT. It encodes CSAPASAGNTIYF.

The chain couples TRBV5-6 to TRBJ1-1; D may be TRBD1 (5 bases). Germline V gene sequence: CDR1 SGHDT, CDR2 YYEEEE. Trimming left V 4 bases short and J 6 bases short, with 13 bases between. This CDR3 is 13 amino acids long. CDR3 region: CASSHRGGSEAFF. DNA of the CDR3: TGTGCCAGCAGCCATCGCGGGGGGTCTGAAGCTTTCTTT.

The chain joins TRBV18 to TRBJ2-2; possible D gene TRBD1, 6 bases. Trimming took 4 bases from V and 4 from J, leaving 19 bases between them. This CDR3 has 17 residues. Germline V gene sequence: CDR1 KGHSH, CDR2 LQKENI. The CDR3 spells CASSLFTGSLSTGELFF. CDR3 coding DNA: TGTGCCAGCTCACTCTTCACAGGGTCGCTTAGCACCGGGGAGCTGTTTTTT. The full variable domain, in which reference TRBV18 and TRBJ2-2 provide the parts outside the CDR3, is NAGVMQNPRHLVRRRGQEARLRCSPMKGHSHVYWYRQLPEEGLKFMVYLQKENIIDESGMPKERFSAEFPKEGPSILRIQQVVRGDSAAYFCASSLFTGSLSTGELFFGEGSRLTVL.

The gene calls are TRBV7-2 and TRBJ2-5, with D perhaps TRBD1 (8 bases). Germline V gene sequence: CDR1 SGHTA, CDR2 FQGNSA. Trimming pared 5 bases from V and 3 bases from J, leaving 16 bases between. CDR3 length equals 15 residues. The CDR3 region has the DNA TGTGCCAGCAGCCCGCGGACAGGGAGGGAAGAGACCCAGTACTTC. Protein product: CASSPRTGREETQYF.

This clonotype was observed a few times. The V call is TRBV18, the J call TRBJ2-3, with D possibly matching TRBD2 (5 bases). The length of the CDR3 is 17 residues. The germline V and J ends were trimmed by 0 bases and 1 base, with 14 bases remaining between them. Germline V gene lookup returns CDR1 KGHSH and CDR2 LQKENI. CDR3 bases: TGTGCCAGCTCACCACCAACCGCGGGCGGCCGCACAGATACGCAGTATTTT. Protein product: CASSPPTAGGRTDTQYF.

V gene TRBV10-3 combines with J gene TRBJ2-5; TRBD1 aligns across 7 bases. Trimming at V came to 2 bases and at J to 2 bases, leaving 5 bases not matched to a gene. Germline CDR1 and CDR2: ENHRY and SYGVKD. CDR3 size: 15 residues. CDR3 protein: CAISERTGQQETQYF. Written as DNA, the CDR3 is TGTGCCATCAGTGAGCGGACAGGTCAACAAGAGACCCAGTACTTC.

This clonotype was recorded many times. J is TRBJ1-5 and V is TRBV20-1; 7 bases agree with TRBD1. V lost 3 bases, J lost 9 bases, and 11 bases stayed unmatched. Germline CDR1 reads DFQATT; CDR2 reads SNEGSKA (reference sequence). The CDR3 has 14 residues. CDR3 in DNA: TGCAGTGCTAGCCGCACGACAGGGAGTGGGCCCCAGCATTTT. This encodes CSASRTTGSGPQHF.

This clonotype came up a few times. Written as DNA, the CDR3 is TGTGCCAGCAGTTTTTCGTCGTATAGCAATCAGCCCCAGCATTTT. This encodes CASSFSSYSNQPQHF. This chain connects TRBV27 to TRBJ1-5; D is ambiguous. This CDR3 contains 15 residues. Deletions cut 3 bases from V and 0 bases from J, with 9 bases between. From germline, CDR1 is MNHEY and CDR2 SMNVEV (reference sequence).

The rearrangement uses TRBV19 and TRBJ1-5; no reliable D call. Trimming removed 5 bases from V and 9 bases from J, with 11 bases in between. Germline values: CDR1 LNHDA, CDR2 SQIVND (reference sequence). This CDR3 spans 12 amino acids. The DNA for the CDR3 is TGTGCCAGTAGTCCGATTAACGGGCCCCAGCATTTT. Translated, it gives CASSPINGPQHF.

The rearrangement uses TRBV7-9 and TRBJ2-6; D gene uncertain. Germline assignment: CDR1 SEHNR and CDR2 FQNEAQ (reference sequence). The CDR3 contains 15 residues. V was trimmed by 5 bases and J by 4 bases, leaving 12 bases between them. CDR3 loop: CASSIPPGGANVLTF. DNA for the CDR3: TGTGCCAGCAGCATACCCCCAGGAGGGGCCAACGTCCTGACTTTC.

This clonotype was seen a handful of times. The chain links TRBV6-2 or TRBV6-3 to TRBJ2-7; 9 bases are a match to TRBD1. Germline trimming cut 5 bases from V and 6 bases from J; bases unmatched to any gene: 8. Germline CDR1 MNHEY, CDR2 SVGEGT. This CDR3 has 14 amino acids. The CDR3 reads CASSPGQGYPEQYF. In DNA, the CDR3 is TGTGCCAGCAGTCCGGGACAGGGCTATCCCGAGCAGTACTTC.

Ten or more counts support this clonotype. The genes are TRBV6-5 and TRBJ2-7, with D unclear. This CDR3 is 11 amino acids long. Germline lookup yields CDR1 MNHEY and CDR2 SVGAGI. V was shortened by 8 bases and J by 1 base, with 6 bases between the two germline ends. The CDR3 protein is CASRSSYEQYF. The CDR3 DNA is TGTGCCAGCCGCTCGTCCTACGAGCAGTACTTC.

The chain carries TRBV7-8 and TRBJ1-5, with TRBD1 as a possible D gene (6 bases). Trimming took 1 base from V and 0 from J, leaving 13 bases between them. The CDR3 consists of 17 residues. Per the germline V gene, CDR1 is SGHVS and CDR2 is FQNEAQ. The DNA of the CDR3 is TGTGCCAGCAGCTTAGAGGGGGGATGGTATAGCAATCAGCCCCAGCATTTT. Translating it yields CASSLEGGWYSNQPQHF. The whole variable domain, filled in from reference TRBV7-8 and TRBJ1-5, reads GAGVSQSPRYKVAKRGQDVALRCDPISGHVSLFWYQQALGQGPEFLTYFQNEAQLDKSGLPSDRFFAERPEGSVSTLKIQRTQQEDSAVYLCASSLEGGWYSNQPQHFGDGTRLSIL.

V usage is TRBV4-2 and J usage is TRBJ1-4; D is possibly TRBD1 (5 bases). CDR1 is LGHNA and CDR2 is YNFKEQ in the germline V gene. The CDR3 totals 13 residues. V lost 3 bases to trimming and J lost 8 bases, with 10 bases between them. Written as DNA, the CDR3 is TGTGCCAGCAGCCAGGGGCCGGGAGAAAAACTGTTTTTT. It translates to CASSQGPGEKLFF.

This chain connects TRBV4-3 to TRBJ2-3; D is possibly TRBD2 (5 bases). This CDR3 region has 17 residues. Germline lookup yields CDR1 LGHNA and CDR2 YSLEER. V was trimmed by 3 bases and J by 0 bases, leaving 16 bases between them. CDR3 region: CASSHLGLTASTDTQYF. The CDR3 nucleotides read TGCGCCAGCAGCCATCTTGGACTGACTGCTAGCACAGATACGCAGTATTTT.

This clonotype was detected only a few times. The rearrangement joins TRBV25-1 to TRBJ1-3; no firm D call. The CDR3 is 15 residues long. Trimming removed 3 bases at V and 0 bases at J, with 9 bases between. Germline assignment: CDR1 MGHDK and CDR2 SYGVNS. CDR3 sequence: CASSEGFSSGNTIYF. The CDR3 region has the DNA TGTGCCAGCAGTGAGGGCTTTAGCTCTGGAAACACCATATATTTT.

A few counts support this clonotype. The chain combines TRBV5-5 with TRBJ2-1; 10 bases map to TRBD2. This CDR3 is built from 15 residues. V gave up 2 bases and J gave up 5 bases; unmatched junction bases: 4. CDR1 is SGHKS, CDR2 YYEKEE, per germline (reference sequence). CDR3 nucleotides: TGTGCCAGCAGCTTTAGCGGGGGGACTAACAATGAGCAGTTCTTC. The encoded protein is CASSFSGGTNNEQFF.

The sample holds a few counts of this clonotype. The chain recombines TRBV20-1 with TRBJ2-7; 8 nucleotides align to TRBD1. Germline assignment: CDR1 DFQATT and CDR2 SNEGSKA (reference sequence). After removal of 6 bases from V and 4 bases from J, the junction contained 14 bases not matched to a gene. The CDR3 spans 15 residues. The CDR3 sequence: CSASDRGGTGYEQYF. In DNA, the CDR3 is TGCAGTGCCAGCGACAGGGGCGGGACGGGGTACGAGCAGTACTTC.

This clonotype was recorded a few times. The chain combines TRBV3-1 with TRBJ1-5, with D possibly being TRBD1 (6 bases). This CDR3 is built from 13 residues. Germline V CDR1 and CDR2: LGHDT, YNNKEL (reference sequence). Deletions cut 1 base from V and 9 bases from J, with 10 bases between. The CDR3 spells CASSQGETGPQHF. DNA for the CDR3: TGTGCCAGCAGCCAAGGGGAGACAGGGCCCCAGCATTTT.

This clonotype was picked up a small number of times. V is TRBV11-2 and J is TRBJ2-5; 10 nucleotides line up with TRBD2. The V and J ends lost 3 bases and 4 bases, in that order; junction bases with no gene match: 11. CDR3 length: 17 residues. Per the germline V gene, CDR1 is SGHAT and CDR2 is FQNNGV. This CDR3 is CASSLVAGGTTGETQYF. The CDR3 coding sequence is TGTGCCAGCAGCTTGGTAGCGGGGGGCACAACAGGAGAGACCCAGTACTTC.

J is TRBJ2-7 and V is TRBV5-1; D remains ambiguous. Germline V CDR1 and CDR2: SGHRS, YFSETQ. V gave up 7 bases and J gave up 4 bases, with 18 bases separating them. This CDR3 is built from 14 residues. This CDR3 is CASGPGVVGYEQYF. In DNA form, the CDR3 reads TGCGCCAGCGGTCCCGGAGTAGTAGGATACGAGCAGTACTTC. Combining the CDR3 with reference TRBV5-1 and TRBJ2-7 gives the whole variable domain KAGVTQTPRYLIKTRGQQVTLSCSPISGHRSVSWYQQTPGQGLQFLFEYFSETQRNKGNFPGRFSGRQFSNSRSEMNVSTLELGDSALYLCASGPGVVGYEQYFGPGTRLTVT.

This chain connects TRBV7-9 to TRBJ1-4; no reliable D call. Germline CDR1 SEHNR, CDR2 FQNEAQ (reference sequence). CDR3 length: 15 amino acids. V lost 5 bases, J lost 8 bases, and 18 bases lay in between. The CDR3, as DNA: TGTGCCAGCAGCCCCCCAGGAAAGATGAAGGAAAAACTGTTTTTT. It is translated as CASSPPGKMKEKLFF.

There are many counts of this clonotype. CDR3 amino acids: CASKGQGSTDTQYF. DNA of the CDR3: TGCGCCAGCAAAGGACAGGGCAGCACAGATACGCAGTATTTT. The V and J genes are TRBV5-1 and TRBJ2-3; 8 nucleotides align to TRBD1. Losses at the gene ends were 6 bases for V and 0 bases for J; bases not matched to a gene: 3. The CDR3 has 14 amino acids. The germline V gene encodes CDR1 SGHRS and CDR2 YFSETQ.

The chain is built from TRBV4-1 and TRBJ2-3, with D possibly matching TRBD1 (5 bases). V lost 4 bases, J lost 2 bases, and 22 bases lay in between. The CDR3 is made up of 18 amino acids. Germline V gene lookup returns CDR1 MGHRA and CDR2 YSYEKL. The CDR3 sequence is CASSRPVLYWTPTDTQYF. CDR3 sequence (DNA): TGCGCCAGCAGCCGGCCGGTTTTGTATTGGACACCCACAGATACGCAGTATTTT.

This clonotype has ten or more counts. CDR3 nucleotides: TGTGCCAGCAGCCCGACAGGAGATGGCAATCAGCCCCAGCATTTT. It yields the protein CASSPTGDGNQPQHF. This sequence joins TRBV9 and TRBJ1-5; D perhaps matches TRBD1 (6 bases). Trimming pared 4 bases from V and 2 bases from J, leaving 13 bases between. Per germline, CDR1 SGDLS and CDR2 YYNGEE. The CDR3 extends over 15 amino acids.